This is a list of T cell receptor beta chains from one sample in a study of T cell changes during pregnancy in multiple sclerosis. The protocol was immunoSEQ multiplex PCR, while the TCRdb copy is restricted to in-frame clones and leaves out a portion. The table shows approximately 30,000 clones, with around 93% occurring only once. Sample: CD4+ T cells from peripheral blood mononuclear cells, taken after pregnancy. The receptors derive from a female donor with multiple sclerosis, enrolled in a pregnancy study. Both conserved end residues are part of each CDR3. D genes are given only for firm matches. Some rows mark clone size as missing; the rest say once, few, many or name a class of expanded clone.

D gene | J gene | clone size | V gene | CDR3 protein | CDR3 DNA
TRBD2 | TRBJ2-1 | . | TRBV30 | CAWRAQSSGGYGEQFF | TGTGCCTGGAGAGCTCAATCTAGCGGGGGTTACGGAGAGCAGTTCTTC
TRBD2 | TRBJ2-3 | once | TRBV7-3 | CASSRGGLGGTDTQYF | TGTGCCAGCAGCCGCGGGGGATTAGGAGGCACAGATACGCAGTATTTT
. | TRBJ1-3 | . | TRBV25-1 | CASSGGQGSGNTIYF | TGTGCCAGCAGCGGGGGTCAAGGATCGGGAAACACCATATATTTT
TRBD2 | TRBJ2-5 | . | TRBV19 | CASSIRPSSGGQETQYF | TGTGCCAGTAGTATAAGGCCGTCTAGCGGGGGGCAAGAGACCCAGTACTTC
. | TRBJ2-2 | . | TRBV7-8 | CASSLGYGSSVRGTGELFF | TGTGCCAGCAGCTTAGGTTACGGTTCGTCCGTTCGGGGCACCGGGGAGCTGTTTTTT
TRBD1 | TRBJ1-1 | . | TRBV6-1 | CASSAPDRGLNTEAFF | TGTGCCAGCAGTGCTCCGGACAGGGGTTTGAACACTGAAGCTTTCTTT
TRBD1 | TRBJ2-5 | . | TRBV7-9 | CASSLGFGTGTQETQYF | TGTGCCAGCAGCTTAGGGTTTGGGACAGGGACCCAAGAGACCCAGTACTTC
. | TRBJ2-7 | . | TRBV7-2 | CASSYRSLAEQYF | TGTGCCAGCAGTTACCGATCTTTGGCCGAGCAGTACTTC
TRBD2 | TRBJ2-7 | . | TRBV30 | CAWTPFGLAAYEQYF | TGTGCCTGGACTCCTTTTGGACTAGCGGCATACGAGCAGTACTTC
TRBD1 | TRBJ1-1 | . | TRBV6-1 | CASSEVGTGTAFF | TGTGCCAGCAGTGAAGTGGGGACAGGGACGGCTTTCTTT
TRBD1 | TRBJ1-5 | . | TRBV6-6 | CASTDRGISNQPQHF | TGTGCCAGCACCGACAGGGGTATTAGCAATCAGCCCCAGCATTTT
. | TRBJ1-1 | . | TRBV11-2 | CASSLNINTEAFF | TGTGCCAGCAGCTTAAACATTAACACTGAAGCTTTCTTT
TRBD1 | TRBJ2-4 | once | TRBV25-1 | CASSETGGRLQYF | TGTGCCAGCAGTGAGACAGGGGGCAGGCTTCAGTACTTC
. | TRBJ1-1 | . | TRBV19 | CASTWTNMNTEAFF | TGTGCCAGTACCTGGACAAACATGAACACTGAAGCTTTCTTT
. | TRBJ1-3 | . | TRBV7-2 | CASSLFGLAGNTIYF | TGTGCCAGCAGCTTATTCGGTTTGGCTGGAAACACCATATATTTT
. | TRBJ1-2 | . | TRBV19 | CASSIPAGAWYGYTF | TGTGCCAGTAGTATACCGGCAGGGGCATGGTATGGCTACACCTTC
. | TRBJ2-7 | . | TRBV30 | CAWSEGLLYEQYF | TGTGCCTGGAGTGAGGGACTTCTCTACGAGCAGTACTTC
TRBD1 | TRBJ1-1 | . | TRBV5-1 | CASSPGQGEIGLF | TGCGCCAGCAGTCCGGGACAGGGAGAGATTGGACTCTTT
TRBD2 | TRBJ2-2 | . | TRBV7-3 | CASSLSGGAGGELFF | TGTGCCAGCAGCTTGAGCGGGGGGGCCGGCGGGGAGCTGTTTTTT
. | TRBJ2-5 | . | TRBV21-1 | CASSSARSRDQETQYF | TGTGCCAGCAGCTCAGCGCGTTCGCGGGATCAAGAGACCCAGTACTTC
. | TRBJ2-5 | . | TRBV12-5 | CASGLNRGETQYF | TGTGCTAGTGGTTTGAACCGAGGAGAGACCCAGTACTTC
. | TRBJ1-3 | . | TRBV11-2 | CASSLVLGHIAGNTIYF | TGTGCCAGCAGCTTAGTCTTGGGCCACATCGCAGGAAACACCATATATTTT
. | TRBJ2-1 | . | TRBV7-3 | CASSLLLAPNNEQFF | TGTGCCAGCAGCTTATTACTAGCCCCAAACAATGAGCAGTTCTTC
. | TRBJ1-2 | once | TRBV6-4 | CASSADQGYGYTF | TGTGCCAGCAGTGCCGACCAGGGGTATGGCTACACCTTC
TRBD1 | TRBJ2-1 | once | TRBV11-3 | CASSPGQGISSYNEQFF | TGTGCCAGCAGCCCCGGACAGGGCATTAGCTCCTACAATGAGCAGTTCTTC
. | TRBJ2-2 | . | TRBV30 | CAWKEPTINTGELFF | TGTGCCTGGAAGGAGCCAACCATTAACACCGGGGAGCTGTTTTTT
TRBD2 | TRBJ2-3 | . | TRBV18 | CASSPIAGASTDTQYF | TGTGCCAGCTCACCCATAGCGGGGGCAAGCACAGATACGCAGTATTTT
. | TRBJ2-3 | . | TRBV11-2 | CASSLGASEYF | TGTGCCAGCAGCTTAGGTGCTAGCGAGTATTTT
. | TRBJ1-2 | . | TRBV30 | CAWRTFRSPWPGGYTF | TGTGCCTGGAGGACCTTCCGGAGCCCCTGGCCTGGTGGCTACACCTTC